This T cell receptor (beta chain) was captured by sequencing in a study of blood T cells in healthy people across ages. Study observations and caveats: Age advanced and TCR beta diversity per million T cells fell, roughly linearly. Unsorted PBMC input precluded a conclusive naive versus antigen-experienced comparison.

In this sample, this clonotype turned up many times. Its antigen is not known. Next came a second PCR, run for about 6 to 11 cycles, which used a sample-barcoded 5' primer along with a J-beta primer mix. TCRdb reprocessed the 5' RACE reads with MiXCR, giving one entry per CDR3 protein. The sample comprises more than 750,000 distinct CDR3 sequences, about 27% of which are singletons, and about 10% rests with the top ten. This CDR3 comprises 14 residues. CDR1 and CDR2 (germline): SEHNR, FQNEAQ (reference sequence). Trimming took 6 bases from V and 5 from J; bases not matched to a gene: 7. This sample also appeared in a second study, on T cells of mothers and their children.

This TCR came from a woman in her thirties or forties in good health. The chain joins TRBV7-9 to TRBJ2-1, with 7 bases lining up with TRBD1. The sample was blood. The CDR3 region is CASSRRGQNNEQFF. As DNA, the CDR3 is TGTGCCAGCAGTCGACGGGGACAGAACAATGAGCAGTTCTTC.